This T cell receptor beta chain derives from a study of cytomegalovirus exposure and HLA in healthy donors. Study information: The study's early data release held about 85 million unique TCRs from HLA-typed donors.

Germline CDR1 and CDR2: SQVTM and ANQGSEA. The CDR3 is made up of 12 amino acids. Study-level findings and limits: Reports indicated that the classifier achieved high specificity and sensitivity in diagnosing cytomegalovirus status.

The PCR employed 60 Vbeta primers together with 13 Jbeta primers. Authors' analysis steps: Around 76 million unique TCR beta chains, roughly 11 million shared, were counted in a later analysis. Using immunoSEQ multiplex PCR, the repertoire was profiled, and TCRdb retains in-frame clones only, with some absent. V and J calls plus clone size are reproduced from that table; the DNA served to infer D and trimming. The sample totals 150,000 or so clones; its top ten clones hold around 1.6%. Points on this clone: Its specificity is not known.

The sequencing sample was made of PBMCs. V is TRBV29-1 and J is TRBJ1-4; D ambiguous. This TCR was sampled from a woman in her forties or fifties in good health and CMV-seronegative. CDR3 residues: CTAGVGSEKLFF. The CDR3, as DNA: TGCACCGCCGGTGTAGGGAGTGAAAAACTGTTTTTT.